This T cell receptor (beta chain) was sequenced for a study of blood T cell repertoires in COVID-19. As for the study in general: Donors in the United States, Italy and Spain gave samples during acute or convalescent COVID-19.

V shed 5 bases, J shed 0 bases, and the junction held 5 bases outside the gene matches. Germline V gives CDR1 LNHDA, CDR2 SQIVND (reference sequence). The CDR3 extends over 15 amino acids. The protocol was immunoSEQ multiplex PCR, while the TCRdb copy is restricted to in-frame clones and leaves out a portion. The repertoire has 200,000 or so clones, 80% to 85% of them found once; the top ten carry 3% to 3.5%. The sequence came from a woman in her twenties or thirties who had recovered from COVID-19. The chain links TRBV19 to TRBJ2-3; 7 positions match TRBD2. Sequenced: peripheral blood. CDR3 sequence: CASSFLAVSTDTQYF. In DNA, the CDR3 is TGTGCCAGTAGTTTTCTAGCGGTGAGCACAGATACGCAGTATTTT.